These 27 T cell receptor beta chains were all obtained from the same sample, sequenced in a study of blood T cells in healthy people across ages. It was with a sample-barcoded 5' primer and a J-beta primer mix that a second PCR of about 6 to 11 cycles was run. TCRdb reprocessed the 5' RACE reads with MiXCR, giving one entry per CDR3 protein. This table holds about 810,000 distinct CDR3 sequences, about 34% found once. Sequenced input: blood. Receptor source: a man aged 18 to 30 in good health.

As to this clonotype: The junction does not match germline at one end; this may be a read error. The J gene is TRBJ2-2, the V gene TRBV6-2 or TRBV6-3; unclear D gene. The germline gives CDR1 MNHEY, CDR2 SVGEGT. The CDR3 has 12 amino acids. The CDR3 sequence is CAISYNLGELFF. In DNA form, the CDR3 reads TGTGCCATCAGTTACAATCTCGGGGAGCTGTTTTTT.

The CDR3 bases are TGTGCCAGCAGCCCCCGGGGCGGGACAGGAATCTCCTACGAGCAGTACTTC. Its protein product is CASSPRGGTGISYEQYF. V gene TRBV5-5 combines with J gene TRBJ2-7; 8 bases line up with TRBD1. Germline CDR1 SGHKS, CDR2 YYEKEE (reference sequence). CDR3 length equals 17 residues. The J segment lost 0 bases and the V segment lost 4 bases, leaving 12 bases of the junction unmatched. Together with reference TRBV5-5 and TRBJ2-7, the CDR3 gives the full variable domain: DAGVTQSPTHLIKTRGQQVTLRCSPISGHKSVSWYQQVLGQGPQFIFQYYEKEERGRGNFPDRFSARQFPNYSSELNVNALLLGDSALYLCASSPRGGTGISYEQYFGPGTRLTVT.

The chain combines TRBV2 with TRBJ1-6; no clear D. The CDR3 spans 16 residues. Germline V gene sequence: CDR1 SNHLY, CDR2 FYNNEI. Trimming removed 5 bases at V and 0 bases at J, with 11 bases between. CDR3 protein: CASSSPPSSYNSPLHF. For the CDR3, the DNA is TGTGCCAGCAGTTCTCCTCCGAGCTCCTATAATTCACCCCTCCACTTT.

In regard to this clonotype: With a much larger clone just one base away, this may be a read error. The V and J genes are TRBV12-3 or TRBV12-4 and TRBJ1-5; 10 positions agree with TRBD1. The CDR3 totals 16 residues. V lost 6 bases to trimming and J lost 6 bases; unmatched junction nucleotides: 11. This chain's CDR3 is CASRESETGGSQPQHF. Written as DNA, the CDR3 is TGTGCCAGCAGAGAATCCGAGACAGGGGGCAGTCAGCCCCAGCATTTT.

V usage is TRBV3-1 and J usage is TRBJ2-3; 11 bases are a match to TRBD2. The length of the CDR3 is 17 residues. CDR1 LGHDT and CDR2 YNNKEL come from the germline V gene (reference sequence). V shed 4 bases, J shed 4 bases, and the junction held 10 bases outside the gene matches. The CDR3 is CASSLRTSGFSSDTQYF. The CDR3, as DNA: TGTGCCAGCAGCCTCAGGACTAGCGGGTTTTCTTCAGATACGCAGTATTTT.

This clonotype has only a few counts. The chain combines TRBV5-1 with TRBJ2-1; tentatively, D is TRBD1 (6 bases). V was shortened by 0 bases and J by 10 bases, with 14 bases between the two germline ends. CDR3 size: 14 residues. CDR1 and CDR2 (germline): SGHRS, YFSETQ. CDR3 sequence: CASSLAQGVGEQFF. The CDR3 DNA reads TGCGCCAGCAGCTTGGCACAGGGTGTTGGGGAGCAGTTCTTC.

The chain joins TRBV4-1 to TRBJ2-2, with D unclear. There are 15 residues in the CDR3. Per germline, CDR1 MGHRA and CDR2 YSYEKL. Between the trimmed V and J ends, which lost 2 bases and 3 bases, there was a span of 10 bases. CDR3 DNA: TGCGCCAGCAGCCAAAGCGACACTTACACCGGGGAGCTGTTTTTT. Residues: CASSQSDTYTGELFF.

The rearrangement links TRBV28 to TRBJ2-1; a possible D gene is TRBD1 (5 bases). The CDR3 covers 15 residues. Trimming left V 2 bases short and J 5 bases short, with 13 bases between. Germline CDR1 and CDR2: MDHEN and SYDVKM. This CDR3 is CASSLHRDSDNEQFF. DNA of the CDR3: TGTGCCAGCAGTTTACATCGAGACAGCGACAATGAGCAGTTCTTC.

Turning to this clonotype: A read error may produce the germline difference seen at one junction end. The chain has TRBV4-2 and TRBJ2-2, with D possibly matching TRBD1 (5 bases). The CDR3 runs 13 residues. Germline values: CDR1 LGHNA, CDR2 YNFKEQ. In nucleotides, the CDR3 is TGTGCCATCAGCCAGGGCTACACCGGGGAGCTGTTTTTT. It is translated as CAISQGYTGELFF.

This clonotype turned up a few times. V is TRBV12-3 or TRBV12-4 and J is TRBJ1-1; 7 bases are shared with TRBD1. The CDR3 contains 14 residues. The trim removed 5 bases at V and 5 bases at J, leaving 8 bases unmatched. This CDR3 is CASSPPRDSTEAFF. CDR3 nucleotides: TGTGCCAGCAGTCCCCCTAGGGACAGTACTGAAGCTTTCTTT.

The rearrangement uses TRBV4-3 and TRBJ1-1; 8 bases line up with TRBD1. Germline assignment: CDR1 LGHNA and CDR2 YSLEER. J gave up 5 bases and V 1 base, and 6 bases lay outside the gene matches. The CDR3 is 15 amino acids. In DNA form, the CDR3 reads TGCGCCAGCAGCCAAGCCGACCACAGGGGGACTGAAGCTTTCTTT. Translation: CASSQADHRGTEAFF.

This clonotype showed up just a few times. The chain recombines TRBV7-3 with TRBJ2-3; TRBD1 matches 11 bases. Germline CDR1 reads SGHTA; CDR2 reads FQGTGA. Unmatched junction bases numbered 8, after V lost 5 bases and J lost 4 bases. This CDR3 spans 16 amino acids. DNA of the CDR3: TGTGCCAGCAGCAACACCGGGACAGGGGGATCAGATACGCAGTATTTT. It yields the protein CASSNTGTGGSDTQYF. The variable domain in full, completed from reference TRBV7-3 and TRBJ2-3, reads GAGVSQTPSNKVTEKGKYVELRCDPISGHTALYWYRQSLGQGPEFLIYFQGTGAADDSGLPNDRFFAVRPEGSVSTLKIQRTERGDSAVYLCASSNTGTGGSDTQYFGPGTRLTVL.

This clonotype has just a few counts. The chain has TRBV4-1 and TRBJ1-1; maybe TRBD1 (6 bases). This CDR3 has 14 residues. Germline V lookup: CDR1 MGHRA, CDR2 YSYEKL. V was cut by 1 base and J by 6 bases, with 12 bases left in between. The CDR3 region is CASSQGTEGAEAFF. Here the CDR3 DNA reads TGCGCCAGCAGCCAAGGTACCGAGGGGGCTGAAGCTTTCTTT.

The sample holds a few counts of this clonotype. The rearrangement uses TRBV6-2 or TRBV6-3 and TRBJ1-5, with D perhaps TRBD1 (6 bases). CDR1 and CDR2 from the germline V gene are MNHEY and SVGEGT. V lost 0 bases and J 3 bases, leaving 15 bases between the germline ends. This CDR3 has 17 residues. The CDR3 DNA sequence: TGTGCCAGCAGTTACTCGACAGGCGCGACTTCCAATCAGCCCCAGCATTTT. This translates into CASSYSTGATSNQPQHF.

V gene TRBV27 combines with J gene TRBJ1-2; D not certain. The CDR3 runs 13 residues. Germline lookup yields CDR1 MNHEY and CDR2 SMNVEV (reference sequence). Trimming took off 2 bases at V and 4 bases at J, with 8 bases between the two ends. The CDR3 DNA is TGTGCCAGCAGTTTAACACCCAGCTATGGCTACACCTTC. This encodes CASSLTPSYGYTF.

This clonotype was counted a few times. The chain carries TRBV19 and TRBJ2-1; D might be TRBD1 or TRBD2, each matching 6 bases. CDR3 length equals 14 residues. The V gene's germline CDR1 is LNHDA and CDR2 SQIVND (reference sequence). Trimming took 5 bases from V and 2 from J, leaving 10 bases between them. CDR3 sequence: CASSEGEAYNEQFF. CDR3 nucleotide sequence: TGTGCCAGTAGTGAGGGGGAGGCCTACAATGAGCAGTTCTTC.

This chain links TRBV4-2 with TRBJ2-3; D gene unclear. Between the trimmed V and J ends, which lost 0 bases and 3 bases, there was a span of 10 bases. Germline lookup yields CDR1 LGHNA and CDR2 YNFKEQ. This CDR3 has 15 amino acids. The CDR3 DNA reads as TGTGCCAGCAGCCAAGAACTGGGTGAGACAGATACGCAGTATTTT. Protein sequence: CASSQELGETDTQYF.

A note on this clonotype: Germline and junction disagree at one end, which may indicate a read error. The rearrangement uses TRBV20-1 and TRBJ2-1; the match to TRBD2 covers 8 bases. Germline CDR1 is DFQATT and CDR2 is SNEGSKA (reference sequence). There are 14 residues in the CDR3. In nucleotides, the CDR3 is TGCAGTGCTAGAGTTAGCGGGGCCCACAATGAGCGGTTCTTC. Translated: CSARVSGAHNERFF.

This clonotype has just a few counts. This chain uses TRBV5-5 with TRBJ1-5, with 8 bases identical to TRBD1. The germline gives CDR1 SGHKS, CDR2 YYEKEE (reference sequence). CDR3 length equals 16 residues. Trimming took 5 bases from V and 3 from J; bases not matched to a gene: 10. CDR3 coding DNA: TGTGCCAGCAGAAAGACAGGGGCCTTCGTCAATCAGCCCCAGCATTTT. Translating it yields CASRKTGAFVNQPQHF.

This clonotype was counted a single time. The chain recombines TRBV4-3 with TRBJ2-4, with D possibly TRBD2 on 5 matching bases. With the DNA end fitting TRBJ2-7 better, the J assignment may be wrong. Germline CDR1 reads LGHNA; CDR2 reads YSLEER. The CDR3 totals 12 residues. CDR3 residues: CASSQGGCEQYF. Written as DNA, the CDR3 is TGCGCCAGCAGCCAAGGCGGGTGCGAGCAGTACTTC.

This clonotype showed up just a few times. The CDR3: CASSWVAYTSTDTQYF. Written as DNA, the CDR3 is TGTGCCAGCAGCTGGGTAGCGTACACTAGCACAGATACGCAGTATTTT. The chain recombines TRBV27 with TRBJ2-3; tentatively, D is TRBD2 (5 bases). The CDR3 runs 16 residues. Germline CDR1 MNHEY, CDR2 SMNVEV (reference sequence). Trimming left V 6 bases short and J 0 bases short, with 16 bases between.

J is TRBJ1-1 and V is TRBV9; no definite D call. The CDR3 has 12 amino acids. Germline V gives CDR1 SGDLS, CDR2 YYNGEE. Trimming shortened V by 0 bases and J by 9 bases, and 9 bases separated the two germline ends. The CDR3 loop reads CASSVADGQAFF. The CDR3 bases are TGTGCCAGCAGCGTAGCTGACGGCCAAGCTTTCTTT.

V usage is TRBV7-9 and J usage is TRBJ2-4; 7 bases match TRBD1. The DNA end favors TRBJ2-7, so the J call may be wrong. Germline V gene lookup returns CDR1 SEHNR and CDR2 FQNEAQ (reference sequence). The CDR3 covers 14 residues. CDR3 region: CASSYGTANYEQYF. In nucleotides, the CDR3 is TGTGCCAGCAGCTATGGGACAGCCAACTACGAGCAGTACTTC.

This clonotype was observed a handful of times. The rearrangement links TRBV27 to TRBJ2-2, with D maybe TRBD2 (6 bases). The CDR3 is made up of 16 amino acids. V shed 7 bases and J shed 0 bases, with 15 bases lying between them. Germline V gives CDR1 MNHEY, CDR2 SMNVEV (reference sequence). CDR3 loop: CASTFRGTTNTGELFF. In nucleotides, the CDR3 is TGTGCCAGCACCTTCCGGGGGACGACGAACACCGGGGAGCTGTTTTTT.

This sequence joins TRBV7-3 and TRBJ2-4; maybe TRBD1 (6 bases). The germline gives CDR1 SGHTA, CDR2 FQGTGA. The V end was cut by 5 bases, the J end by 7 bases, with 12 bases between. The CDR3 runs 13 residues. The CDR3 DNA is TGTGCCAGCAGCCCCTCGACAGGCAACATTCAGTACTTC. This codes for CASSPSTGNIQYF.

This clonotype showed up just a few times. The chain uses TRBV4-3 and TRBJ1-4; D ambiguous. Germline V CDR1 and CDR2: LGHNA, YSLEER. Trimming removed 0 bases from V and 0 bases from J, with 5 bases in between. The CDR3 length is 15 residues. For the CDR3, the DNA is TGCGCCAGCAGCCAAGAGAGTACAACTAATGAAAAACTGTTTTTT. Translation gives CASSQESTTNEKLFF.

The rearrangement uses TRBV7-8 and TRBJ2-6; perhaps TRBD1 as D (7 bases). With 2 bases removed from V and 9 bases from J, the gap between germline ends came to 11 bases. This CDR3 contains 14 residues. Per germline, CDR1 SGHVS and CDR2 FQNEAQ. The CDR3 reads CASSLNRGGNVLTF. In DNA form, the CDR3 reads TGTGCCAGCAGCTTAAACAGGGGAGGCAACGTCCTGACTTTC.